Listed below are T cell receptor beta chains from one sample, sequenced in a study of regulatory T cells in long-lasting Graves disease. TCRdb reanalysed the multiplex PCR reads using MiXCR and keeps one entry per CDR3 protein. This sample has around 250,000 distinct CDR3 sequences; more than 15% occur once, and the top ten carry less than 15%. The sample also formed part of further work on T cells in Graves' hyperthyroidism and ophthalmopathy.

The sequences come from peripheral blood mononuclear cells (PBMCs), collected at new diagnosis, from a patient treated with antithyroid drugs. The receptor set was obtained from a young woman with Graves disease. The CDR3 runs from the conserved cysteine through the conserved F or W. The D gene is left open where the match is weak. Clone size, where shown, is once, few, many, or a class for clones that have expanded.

cdr3_aa: CASSLSGIQYF; cdr3_nt: TGTGCCAGCAGTTTATCGGGGATCCAGTACTTC; d_call: NA; j_call: TRBJ2-7; clone_size: NA; v_call: TRBV27
cdr3_aa: CASSDRIYSPLHF; cdr3_nt: TGTGCCAGCAGTGATCGTATATATTCACCCCTCCACTTT; d_call: NA; j_call: TRBJ1-6; clone_size: NA; v_call: TRBV6-1
cdr3_aa: CAISEDAAEAFF; cdr3_nt: TGTGCCATCAGTGAGGACGCGGCTGAAGCTTTCTTT; d_call: NA; j_call: TRBJ1-1; clone_size: many; v_call: TRBV10-3
cdr3_aa: CASSQDGWTGRSYNEQFF; cdr3_nt: TGTGCCAGCAGCCAAGACGGATGGACGGGCCGTAGCTACAATGAGCAGTTCTTC; d_call: NA; j_call: TRBJ2-1; clone_size: many; v_call: TRBV3-1
cdr3_aa: CASTSGGRNEQFF; cdr3_nt: TGCGCCAGCACTAGCGGGGGACGAAATGAGCAGTTCTTC; d_call: TRBD2; j_call: TRBJ2-1; clone_size: many; v_call: TRBV4-1
cdr3_aa: CASSQEQTPGTQYF; cdr3_nt: TGTGCCAGCAGCCAAGAGCAGACCCCGGGGACGCAGTATTTT; d_call: NA; j_call: TRBJ2-3; clone_size: many; v_call: TRBV4-2
cdr3_aa: CASTRRDRGDEQYF; cdr3_nt: TGTGCCAGCACCCGCCGGGACAGGGGCGACGAGCAGTACTTC; d_call: TRBD1; j_call: TRBJ2-7; clone_size: NA; v_call: TRBV12-3/TRBV12-4
cdr3_aa: CSAARLAGTDTQYF; cdr3_nt: TGCAGTGCTGCCCGACTAGCGGGAACAGATACGCAGTATTTT; d_call: TRBD2; j_call: TRBJ2-3; clone_size: many; v_call: TRBV20-1
cdr3_aa: CASSIWTANEKLFF; cdr3_nt: TGTGCCAGTAGTATATGGACAGCGAATGAAAAACTGTTTTTT; d_call: NA; j_call: TRBJ1-4; clone_size: NA; v_call: TRBV19
cdr3_aa: CASSPSSGSYGYTF; cdr3_nt: TGTGCCAGCTCACCGAGTTCAGGGAGCTATGGCTACACCTTC; d_call: NA; j_call: TRBJ1-2; clone_size: many; v_call: TRBV18
cdr3_aa: CASSFQGRFDTGELFF; cdr3_nt: TGTGCCAGCAGCTTCCAGGGGCGGTTTGACACCGGGGAGCTGTTTTTT; d_call: NA; j_call: TRBJ2-2; clone_size: many; v_call: TRBV3-1
cdr3_aa: CASSRGTGPVLGEQYF; cdr3_nt: TGCGCCAGCAGCCGGGGGACAGGGCCCGTCCTGGGCGAGCAGTACTTC; d_call: TRBD1; j_call: TRBJ2-7; clone_size: many; v_call: TRBV5-1
cdr3_aa: CASSPQWEVGNIIYF; cdr3_nt: TGTGCCAGCTCGCCACAGTGGGAGGTTGGAAACATCATATATTTT; d_call: NA; j_call: TRBJ1-3; clone_size: NA; v_call: TRBV18
cdr3_aa: CANSIIGTYEQYF; cdr3_nt: TGTGCCAATAGTATAATCGGCACCTACGAGCAGTACTTC; d_call: NA; j_call: TRBJ2-7; clone_size: NA; v_call: TRBV19
cdr3_aa: CASSIDTGKTYEQYF; cdr3_nt: TGTGCCAGTAGTATTGATACCGGGAAAACCTACGAGCAGTACTTC; d_call: NA; j_call: TRBJ2-7; clone_size: many; v_call: TRBV19
cdr3_aa: CASSVVFQGITRTSEQYF; cdr3_nt: TGTGCCAGCAGTGTCGTTTTTCAGGGGATCACCCGGACTTCCGAGCAGTACTTC; d_call: NA; j_call: TRBJ2-7; clone_size: many; v_call: TRBV6-1
cdr3_aa: CASSEYFQPPNYGYTF; cdr3_nt: TGTGCCAGCAGTGAATATTTTCAGCCTCCTAACTATGGCTACACCTTC; d_call: NA; j_call: TRBJ1-2; clone_size: NA; v_call: TRBV25-1
cdr3_aa: CSASIGAGGGSRETQYF; cdr3_nt: TGCAGTGCTAGCATTGGTGCGGGGGGGGGCAGCAGGGAGACCCAGTACTTC; d_call: TRBD2; j_call: TRBJ2-5; clone_size: NA; v_call: TRBV20-1
cdr3_aa: CASSSGTASYEQYF; cdr3_nt: TGTGCCAGCAGCAGCGGGACAGCCTCCTACGAGCAGTACTTC; d_call: NA; j_call: TRBJ2-7; clone_size: few; v_call: TRBV5-6
cdr3_aa: CASRERARLATYGYTF; cdr3_nt: TGTGCCAGCAGGGAACGGGCGCGGCTAGCTACATATGGCTACACCTTC; d_call: NA; j_call: TRBJ1-2; clone_size: NA; v_call: TRBV6-1
cdr3_aa: CASSEVGLAEGEQFF; cdr3_nt: TGTGCCAGCAGTGAAGTGGGACTAGCGGAAGGTGAGCAGTTCTTC; d_call: TRBD2; j_call: TRBJ2-1; clone_size: NA; v_call: TRBV2
cdr3_aa: CASSPPGARGHGYTF; cdr3_nt: TGTGCCAGCAGTCCCCCCGGGGCCCGAGGGCACGGCTACACCTTC; d_call: NA; j_call: TRBJ1-2; clone_size: NA; v_call: TRBV6-2/TRBV6-3
cdr3_aa: CASGHRGRTEAFF; cdr3_nt: TGTGCTAGTGGGCACAGGGGGCGGACTGAAGCTTTCTTT; d_call: TRBD1; j_call: TRBJ1-1; clone_size: many; v_call: TRBV12-5
cdr3_aa: CASSLVGQLYNEQFF; cdr3_nt: TGTGCCAGCAGCTTAGTGGGACAGCTCTACAATGAGCAGTTCTTC; d_call: TRBD1; j_call: TRBJ2-1; clone_size: NA; v_call: TRBV11-2
cdr3_aa: CSVEWDTDTQYF; cdr3_nt: TGCAGCGTTGAATGGGACACAGATACGCAGTATTTT; d_call: NA; j_call: TRBJ2-3; clone_size: NA; v_call: TRBV29-1